The rows below give T cell receptor beta chains drawn from one sample of a study of control samples from healthy donors and cancer patients. Clones were read by immunoSEQ multiplex PCR, and TCRdb kept only the in-frame ones, dropping some. The top ten clones hold over 6.5% of a sample with about 120,000 clones, more than 75% of them seen once. Specimen: blood. The receptors come from a man in his forties in good health. The CDR3 runs from the conserved cysteine through the conserved F or W. A D gene is named only where the DNA matches it firmly. Not every row has a clone size; where given, it reads once, few, many or a size class.

d_call,clone_size,cdr3_length,j_call,v_call,cdr3_nt,cdr3_aa
-,-,15,TRBJ2-2,TRBV10-2,TGCGCCAGCATGGATGTCTACCCGAACACCGGGGAGCTGTTTTTT,CASMDVYPNTGELFF
TRBD1,once,14,TRBJ1-4,TRBV9,TGTGCCAGCACCGAGGGGGCGGGGGATGAAAAACTGTTTTTT,CASTEGAGDEKLFF
TRBD1,-,13,TRBJ2-4,TRBV5-3,TGTGCCAGAAGCGTGGACAGGGACAACATTCAGTACTTC,CARSVDRDNIQYF
TRBD1,-,15,TRBJ2-4,TRBV6-2/TRBV6-3,TGTGCCAGCAGTCAAAGGGGACAGGGGAAAAACATTCAGTACTTC,CASSQRGQGKNIQYF
-,once,15,TRBJ2-6,TRBV6-4,TGTGCCAGCAGTGAAGGGGGAACCGGGGCCAACGTCCTGACTTTC,CASSEGGTGANVLTF
-,once,15,TRBJ1-2,TRBV6-4,TGTGCCAGCAGTGAGGACGGTGGGGGAGGCAATGGCTACACCTTC,CASSEDGGGGNGYTF
TRBD2,-,14,TRBJ2-1,TRBV25-1,TGTGCCAGCAGTACTAGCGGGGGCCACAATGAGCAGTTCTTC,CASSTSGGHNEQFF
-,-,14,TRBJ1-1,TRBV3-1/TRBV3-2,TGTGCCAGCAGCCGTCAGGGGTGGGACACTGAAGCTTTCTTT,CASSRQGWDTEAFF
-,-,14,TRBJ1-1,TRBV6-2/TRBV6-3,TGTGCCAGCAGTTACTCAGATAGTAGCACTGAAGCTTTCTTT,CASSYSDSSTEAFF
TRBD1,once,16,TRBJ1-6,TRBV7-9,TGTGCCAGCAGCTCTTGGGACAGAGGGGATAGTTCACCCCTCCACTTT,CASSSWDRGDSSPLHF
TRBD1,-,15,TRBJ1-6,TRBV7-9,TGTGCCAGCAGCTCCGGGACAGGCAGTAATTCACCCCTCCACTTT,CASSSGTGSNSPLHF
-,-,12,TRBJ2-5,TRBV11-3,TGTGCCAGCAGCTTAGTCGGGGGTGATCAGTACTTC,CASSLVGGDQYF
-,once,16,TRBJ2-5,TRBV6-2/TRBV6-3,TGTGCCAGCAGCCTCATACAGGGACCGGCCCAAGAGACCCAGTACTTC,CASSLIQGPAQETQYF
-,few,14,TRBJ2-6,TRBV4-1,TGCGCCAGCAGCTCCCCGGCGGGGGCCAACGTCCTGACTTTC,CASSSPAGANVLTF
TRBD1,-,15,TRBJ2-1,TRBV6-5,TGTGCCAGCAGCCCCAGACAGGGAGCCTACAATGAGCAGTTCTTC,CASSPRQGAYNEQFF
-,-,13,TRBJ1-1,TRBV2,TGTGCCAGCAGTGTGGACTCGAACACTGAAGCTTTCTTT,CASSVDSNTEAFF
-,once,13,TRBJ2-1,TRBV15,TGTGCCACCAACAGAGATCCTAGGGATGAGCAGTTCTTC,CATNRDPRDEQFF
-,-,20,TRBJ2-6,TRBV6-2/TRBV6-3,TGTGCCAGCAGTTACTCGAGCAGCTACAGGTTCTTACCCCTCGCCAACGTCCTGACTTTC,CASSYSSSYRFLPLANVLTF
TRBD2,-,16,TRBJ2-3,TRBV5-6,TGTGCCAGCAGCTCTTTAGCGGGGGCCCCCTCGGATACGCAGTATTTT,CASSSLAGAPSDTQYF
-,-,13,TRBJ1-6,TRBV2,TGTGCCACCGGGGGGTCAAGAAATTCACCCCTCCACTTT,CATGGSRNSPLHF
TRBD2,-,16,TRBJ2-1,TRBV11-2,TGTGCCAGCAGCTTAAATCCGACTAGCGGGGGAGGTGAGCAGTTCTTC,CASSLNPTSGGGEQFF
-,-,16,TRBJ2-7,TRBV6-6,TGTGCCAGCACCTTACCTAGGAGGGGCATATCCTACGAGCAGTACTTC,CASTLPRRGISYEQYF
-,-,16,TRBJ2-2,TRBV25-1,TGTGCCAGCAGTATCGCGGCCGACTACTCAGCCGGGGAGCTGTTTTTT,CASSIAADYSAGELFF
-,-,17,TRBJ1-5,TRBV24-1,TGTGCCACCAGTGAGGGACCGGGACTTTATAGCAATCAGCCCCAGCATTTT,CATSEGPGLYSNQPQHF
TRBD1,once,16,TRBJ1-5,TRBV5-6,TGTGCCAGCAGCTTAACCGGGACAGCAGCCGCGCAGCCCCAGCATTTT,CASSLTGTAAAQPQHF
-,-,12,TRBJ2-5,TRBV6-2/TRBV6-3,TGTGCCAGCAGTTCGTCCATGAAGACCCAGTACTTC,CASSSSMKTQYF
-,-,12,TRBJ1-2,TRBV3-1/TRBV3-2,TGTGCCAGCAGCCAAGGAAACTATGGCTACACCTTC,CASSQGNYGYTF
-,-,16,TRBJ1-2,TRBV6-5,TGTGCCAGCAGTTACTCTACAGGCGGCCCTAACTATGGCTACACCTTC,CASSYSTGGPNYGYTF
-,-,12,TRBJ1-4,TRBV12-3/TRBV12-4,TGTGCCAGCAGCCTCAACCCGGAAAAACTGTTTTTT,CASSLNPEKLFF
-,-,14,TRBJ1-3,TRBV11-2,TGTGCCAGCAGCGGTCTTACCTCTGGAAACACCATATATTTT,CASSGLTSGNTIYF
-,-,14,TRBJ1-2,TRBV7-3,TGTGCCAGCAGACCCGAGGGGGGGGCGAGGGGCTACACCTTC,CASRPEGGARGYTF
TRBD1,-,15,TRBJ1-2,TRBV5-1,TGCGCCAGCAGCATCGGGACAGGGTTCCTCTATGGCTACACCTTC,CASSIGTGFLYGYTF
TRBD1,-,16,TRBJ1-3,TRBV7-9,TGTGCCAGCAGCCCGGGACAGCCCTCCTCTGGAAACACCATATATTTT,CASSPGQPSSGNTIYF
-,-,14,TRBJ2-1,TRBV9,TGTGCCAGCAGCGAGACCGGGACCCACAATGAGCAGTTCTTC,CASSETGTHNEQFF
-,-,15,TRBJ1-2,TRBV5-1,TGCGCCAGCAGCCCATGGGGGGCCGTTAACTATGGCTACACCTTC,CASSPWGAVNYGYTF
TRBD1,-,14,TRBJ2-7,TRBV11-3,TGTGCCAGCCGACGACAGGGGGCATCCTACGAGCAGTACTTC,CASRRQGASYEQYF
-,-,13,TRBJ1-1,TRBV30,TGTGCCTGGAGTGGTTGGGGGTGGGCGGAAGCTTTCTTT,CAWSGWGWAEAFF
TRBD1,-,16,TRBJ1-1,TRBV24-1,TGTGCCACCGCGGGGACCGGGACAGGTGGGGGGACTGAAGCTTTCTTT,CATAGTGTGGGTEAFF
-,-,18,TRBJ1-1,TRBV6-2/TRBV6-3,TGTGCCAGCAGTTACTCGGGGGCCAGGGCTCTACTGAACACTGAAGCTTTCTTT,CASSYSGARALLNTEAFF
TRBD2,-,14,TRBJ2-7,TRBV9,TGTGCCAGCAGCGTAGGTGGGGGGGCCTACGAGCAGTACTTC,CASSVGGGAYEQYF
-,-,12,TRBJ1-1,TRBV11-3,TGTGCCAGCAGTATACCAGGCCCTGAAGCTTTCTTT,CASSIPGPEAFF
-,-,16,TRBJ1-4,TRBV7-9,TGTGCCAGCAGCTTAGACGGGGGGCGGTTTAATGAAAAACTGTTTTTT,CASSLDGGRFNEKLFF
-,-,14,TRBJ1-1,TRBV29-1,TGCAGCGGCAGGTATGGCAGGGCGAACACTGAAGCTTTCTTT,CSGRYGRANTEAFF
-,-,16,TRBJ1-1,TRBV28,TGTGCCAGCAGTCCGATCCCGGGACGACGGTACACTGAAGCTTTCTTT,CASSPIPGRRYTEAFF
-,-,13,TRBJ2-5,TRBV18,TGTGCCAGCTCAAACCAGGGTGGAGAGACCCAGTACTTC,CASSNQGGETQYF
-,-,20,TRBJ1-6,TRBV2,TGTGCCAGCAGTCGACAGTTCATTCTACCCAGAAGCTCCTATAATTCACCCCTCCACTTT,CASSRQFILPRSSYNSPLHF
TRBD1,-,15,TRBJ2-7,TRBV6-5,TGTGCCAGCACCTCGACCGGGACAGGGTCGTACGAGCAGTACTTC,CASTSTGTGSYEQYF
-,-,14,TRBJ1-5,TRBV6-2/TRBV6-3,TGTGCCAGCAGTTATGTAGCGGGGAGTCAGCCCCAGCATTTT,CASSYVAGSQPQHF
TRBD2,-,18,TRBJ2-7,TRBV6-2/TRBV6-3,TGTGCCAGCAGTTACTCCAATACCGGACTAGCGGGATCCTACGAGCAGTACTTC,CASSYSNTGLAGSYEQYF